The 23 T cell receptor beta chains presented below share a single source sample, sequenced in a study of T cell changes during pregnancy in multiple sclerosis (dated by TCRdb to between 2018 and 2020). The library was prepared using the immunoSEQ multiplex PCR assay. This is the immuneACCESS table as TCRdb keeps it, with only in-frame sequences that have V and J called. A part of the clones is gone; compared with another copy, unresolved V genes explain less than half, and the rest is unexplained. For this sample there are under 50,000 clones; 80% to 90% appear just once. Of the sample, about 1.2% is held by the ten largest clones. Material: CD4+ T cells from peripheral blood mononuclear cells, obtained after pregnancy. These receptors all stem from a female donor with multiple sclerosis, enrolled in a pregnancy study.

This chain uses TRBV27 with TRBJ1-5; D possibly corresponds to TRBD1 (5 bases). Germline V CDR1 and CDR2: MNHEY, SMNVEV (reference sequence). This CDR3 is built from 13 residues. Trimming removed 5 bases from V and 9 bases from J, with 14 bases in between. The CDR3 coding sequence is TGTGCCAGCAGTCCCTCGGGGCGGGGGCCCCAGCATTTT. Translation: CASSPSGRGPQHF.

The chain recombines TRBV6-1 with TRBJ1-2; no firm D call. Germline values: CDR1 MNHNS, CDR2 SASEGT. Trimming took off 5 bases at V and 0 bases at J, with 13 bases between the two ends. This CDR3 has 15 amino acids. CDR3 sequence: CASSQGARTNYGYTF. The CDR3 bases are TGTGCCAGCAGTCAAGGCGCTCGAACTAACTATGGCTACACCTTC.

The chain couples TRBV30 to TRBJ1-5; no clear D gene. Germline CDR1 is GTSNPN and CDR2 is SVGIG (reference sequence). V was clipped by 1 base and J by 3 bases, with 7 bases between them. The CDR3 is 13 residues long. The CDR3 spells CAWSGTDNQPQHF. In nucleotides, the CDR3 is TGTGCCTGGAGTGGAACAGACAATCAGCCCCAGCATTTT.

The V call is TRBV6-5, the J call TRBJ1-5; 9 nucleotides agree with TRBD1. Germline V gene sequence: CDR1 MNHEY, CDR2 SVGAGI. The length of the CDR3 is 13 residues. V trimming: 7 bases; J trimming: 7 bases; junction bases outside the gene matches: 5. The CDR3, as DNA: TGTGCCAGCACCATGGACAGGGGACAGCCCCAGCATTTT. It translates to CASTMDRGQPQHF.

The CDR3 DNA reads as TGTGCCAGCTCACCTCAGGGGGCAGCTGGAAACACCATATATTTT. It encodes CASSPQGAAGNTIYF. This chain joins TRBV18 and TRBJ1-3; 8 nucleotides line up with TRBD1. V dropped 3 bases and J dropped 2; count of bases not matched to a gene: 3. CDR3 length equals 15 residues. Germline V lookup: CDR1 KGHSH, CDR2 LQKENI. Full variable domain (missing parts from reference TRBV18 and TRBJ1-3): NAGVMQNPRHLVRRRGQEARLRCSPMKGHSHVYWYRQLPEEGLKFMVYLQKENIIDESGMPKERFSAEFPKEGPSILRIQQVVRGDSAAYFCASSPQGAAGNTIYFGEGSWLTVV.

The J gene is TRBJ2-7, the V gene TRBV4-1, with 12 bases aligning to TRBD2. Unmatched junction bases numbered 15, after V lost 4 bases and J lost 8 bases. This CDR3 comprises 17 residues. In germline, CDR1 is MGHRA, CDR2 YSYEKL. The CDR3 region is CASSPGLAGPSSGKQYF. The CDR3 DNA is TGCGCCAGCAGCCCCGGACTAGCGGGACCCTCTTCCGGCAAGCAGTACTTC.

V gene TRBV5-1 combines with J gene TRBJ2-3; the D gene is possibly TRBD1 (6 bases). The CDR3 covers 16 residues. Germline CDR1 is SGHRS and CDR2 is YFSETQ. Trimming pared 0 bases from V and 1 base from J, leaving 12 bases between. DNA of the CDR3: TGCGCCAGCAGCTTGGGGGGGCAGGAAGGCACAGATACGCAGTATTTT. This gives the protein CASSLGGQEGTDTQYF. Full variable domain (outside the CDR3, taken from reference TRBV5-1 and TRBJ2-3): KAGVTQTPRYLIKTRGQQVTLSCSPISGHRSVSWYQQTPGQGLQFLFEYFSETQRNKGNFPGRFSGRQFSNSRSEMNVSTLELGDSALYLCASSLGGQEGTDTQYFGPGTRLTVL.

This sequence joins TRBV19 and TRBJ1-1, with TRBD1 matching over 7 bases. CDR1 and CDR2 from the germline V gene are LNHDA and SQIVND (reference sequence). This CDR3 spans 12 amino acids. V shed 5 bases and J 11 bases; nucleotides not matched to a gene: 8. The CDR3 nucleotides are TGTGCCAGTAGTCTCCTGGGACAGAGGGCTTTCTTT. Protein: CASSLLGQRAFF.

The CDR3 protein is CASSPSDRVYGYTF. CDR3 bases: TGTGCCAGCAGTCCCTCCGACAGGGTTTACGGCTACACCTTC. The chain combines TRBV28 with TRBJ1-2; 7 bases are shared with TRBD1. The CDR3 is 14 amino acids. The V gene end was trimmed by 5 bases and the J gene end by 8 bases; junction bases not matched to a gene: 11. The V gene's germline CDR1 is MDHEN and CDR2 SYDVKM.

The DNA for the CDR3 is TGTGCCAGCAGCCGAAGAGGGGGACCCACAGATACGCAGTATTTT. This encodes CASSRRGGPTDTQYF. The J gene is TRBJ2-3, the V gene TRBV7-9; a weak D match, TRBD1 (6 bases). The CDR3 is 15 amino acids. Germline V gene lookup returns CDR1 SEHNR and CDR2 FQNEAQ (reference sequence). Trimming removed 5 bases at V and 2 bases at J, with 14 bases between.

This chain links TRBV10-1 with TRBJ2-6; D gene uncertain. Deletions cut 3 bases from V and 0 bases from J, with 6 bases between. The CDR3 contains 15 residues. Germline V gene lookup returns CDR1 WNHNN and CDR2 SYGVQD (reference sequence). The CDR3 spells CASSDEHSGANVLTF. In nucleotides, the CDR3 is TGCGCCAGCAGTGACGAGCACTCTGGGGCCAACGTCCTGACTTTC.

This clone appeared once. The V gene is TRBV6-5, the J gene TRBJ1-2, with 7 nucleotides matching TRBD1. V lost 0 bases, J lost 6 bases, and 1 base stayed unmatched. CDR1 MNHEY and CDR2 SVGAGI come from the germline V gene. The CDR3 spans 13 residues. CDR3 DNA sequence: TGTGCCAGCAGTTACTCAGGGGGCGATGGCTACACCTTC. Translating gives CASSYSGGDGYTF.

Notes on this clone: The sample has other DNA sequences that encode this CDR3 too. The CDR3 is CASSLGGTGSYEQYF. The CDR3 region has the DNA TGCGCCAGCAGCTTGGGCGGGACAGGGTCCTACGAGCAGTACTTC. V usage is TRBV5-1 and J usage is TRBJ2-7; TRBD1 agrees at 9 bases. Germline trimming cut 0 bases from V and 1 base from J; bases unmatched to any gene: 2. This CDR3 comprises 15 residues. Looked up from germline, CDR1 is SGHRS and CDR2 is YFSETQ. The entire variable domain, with the rest obtained from reference TRBV5-1 and TRBJ2-7, is as follows: KAGVTQTPRYLIKTRGQQVTLSCSPISGHRSVSWYQQTPGQGLQFLFEYFSETQRNKGNFPGRFSGRQFSNSRSEMNVSTLELGDSALYLCASSLGGTGSYEQYFGPGTRLTVT.

The chain is built from TRBV4-2 and TRBJ2-1; 10 nucleotides line up with TRBD2. The CDR3 loop spans 14 amino acids. Germline CDR1 and CDR2: LGHNA and YNFKEQ. The J segment lost 8 bases and the V segment lost 4 bases, leaving 5 bases of the junction unmatched. This CDR3 reads CASSPLSGRDEQFF. CDR3 DNA sequence: TGTGCCAGCAGCCCGTTAAGCGGGAGGGATGAGCAGTTCTTC.

This clone was counted only a few times. The chain links TRBV5-5 to TRBJ2-5, with 8 bases aligning to TRBD2. This CDR3 has 15 amino acids. V shed 5 bases and J 4 bases; nucleotides not matched to a gene: 10. Germline V gene sequence: CDR1 SGHKS, CDR2 YYEKEE (reference sequence). The CDR3 reads CASSSGTRGVETQYF. The CDR3 DNA is TGTGCCAGCAGTTCCGGGACTAGAGGAGTAGAGACCCAGTACTTC.

Notes on this clone: This sample also contains other DNA sequences that code for the same CDR3. DNA for the CDR3: TGTGCCAGCAGCTTAGCGGGCTACGAGCAGTACTTC. Translation: CASSLAGYEQYF. The V call is TRBV25-1, the J call TRBJ2-7; 7 positions match TRBD2. This CDR3 region has 12 residues. V trimming: 6 bases; J trimming: 3 bases; junction bases outside the gene matches: 2. Germline-derived CDR1 and CDR2 are MGHDK and SYGVNS.

This clone appeared a single time. V usage is TRBV12-5 and J usage is TRBJ2-1; D is perhaps TRBD1 (5 bases). V lost 0 bases and J 7 bases, leaving 7 bases between the germline ends. CDR3 size: 13 residues. The V gene's germline CDR1 is LGHNT and CDR2 FRNRAP. The CDR3 loop reads CASGLVKGNEQFF. CDR3 nucleotide sequence: TGTGCTAGTGGTTTGGTCAAGGGGAATGAGCAGTTCTTC.

The chain has TRBV28 and TRBJ1-1; the D gene is possibly TRBD1 (6 bases). The V end was cut by 6 bases, the J end by 0 bases, with 11 bases between. This CDR3 region has 14 residues. The germline gives CDR1 MDHEN, CDR2 SYDVKM. CDR3 coding DNA: TGTGCCAGCAGCCCCGGGACACTGAACACTGAAGCTTTCTTT. Protein: CASSPGTLNTEAFF.

The V call is TRBV29-1, the J call TRBJ2-3, with TRBD1 matching 7 bases. The junction had 6 bases not matched to a gene; V was cut back by 6 bases and J by 0 bases. Germline CDR1 reads SQVTM; CDR2 reads ANQGSEA. The CDR3 is 14 residues long. The CDR3 is CSVGPGQSTDTQYF. CDR3 in DNA: TGCAGCGTAGGCCCGGGACAGAGCACAGATACGCAGTATTTT.

The chain recombines TRBV5-6 with TRBJ1-1; 10 bases agree with TRBD1. Germline CDR1 and CDR2: SGHDT and YYEEEE. Unmatched junction bases numbered 7, after V lost 4 bases and J lost 4 bases. The CDR3 is 15 residues long. This CDR3 reads CASSRQGARSTEAFF. CDR3 nucleotide sequence: TGTGCCAGCAGCCGACAGGGGGCGAGGAGCACTGAAGCTTTCTTT. Full variable domain (remainder filled in from reference TRBV5-6 and TRBJ1-1): DAGVTQSPTHLIKTRGQQVTLRCSPKSGHDTVSWYQQALGQGPQFIFQYYEEEERQRGNFPDRFSGHQFPNYSSELNVNALLLGDSALYLCASSRQGARSTEAFFGQGTRLTVV.

This chain joins TRBV2 and TRBJ2-1; 10 nucleotides align to TRBD2. This CDR3 is built from 15 residues. The V and J ends lost 7 bases and 7 bases, in that order; junction bases with no gene match: 10. The germline V gene encodes CDR1 SNHLY and CDR2 FYNNEI. The CDR3 spells CASNKELAGMNEQFF. The CDR3 coding sequence is TGTGCCAGCAATAAGGAACTAGCGGGAATGAATGAGCAGTTCTTC.

This chain links TRBV4-2 with TRBJ2-3, with 16 nucleotides matching TRBD2. V lost 2 bases and J lost 3; bases outside the gene matches: 8. The germline V gene encodes CDR1 LGHNA and CDR2 YNFKEQ. The CDR3 is made up of 19 amino acids. The DNA of the CDR3 is TGTGCCAGCAGCCAAACGGGGACTAGCGGGAGGGCCAGGACAGATACGCAGTATTTT. Translating gives CASSQTGTSGRARTDTQYF.

The rearrangement links TRBV14 to TRBJ2-7; 10 bases are a match to TRBD2. The junction had 11 bases not matched to a gene; V was cut back by 0 bases and J by 6 bases. The CDR3 contains 17 residues. CDR1 and CDR2 from the germline V gene are SGHDN and FVKESK. The CDR3 loop is CASSQDGASGRSGEQYF. CDR3 coding DNA: TGTGCCAGCAGCCAAGATGGGGCTAGCGGGAGATCGGGCGAGCAGTACTTC.